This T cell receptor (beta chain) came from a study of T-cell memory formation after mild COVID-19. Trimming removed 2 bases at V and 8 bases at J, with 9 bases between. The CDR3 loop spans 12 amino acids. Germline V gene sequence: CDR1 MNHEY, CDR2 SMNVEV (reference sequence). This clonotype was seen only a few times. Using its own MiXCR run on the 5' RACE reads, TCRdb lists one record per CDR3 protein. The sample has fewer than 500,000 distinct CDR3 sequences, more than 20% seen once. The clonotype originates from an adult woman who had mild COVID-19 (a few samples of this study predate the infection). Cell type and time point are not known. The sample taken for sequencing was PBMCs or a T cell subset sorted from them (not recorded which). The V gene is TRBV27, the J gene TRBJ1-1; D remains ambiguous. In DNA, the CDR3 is TGTGCCAGCAGTTTAAGGGCGTCGGAAGCTTTCTTT. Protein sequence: CASSLRASEAFF.